Listed here are 15 T cell receptor beta chains from one sample, sequenced in a study of T cells in Graves' hyperthyroidism and ophthalmopathy. Amplification of TCR beta CDR3 regions was performed using RNA transcripts as template. HTBI primers were used for first-round RT-PCR of the TCR CDR3. TCRdb reprocessed the multiplex PCR reads with MiXCR, giving one entry per CDR3 protein. The sample has about 360,000 distinct CDR3 sequences; over 10% are singletons. Material for sequencing was blood. Receptor source: a young woman with Graves' hyperthyroidism.

This clonotype was counted ten times or more. This chain connects TRBV12-3 or TRBV12-4 to TRBJ2-2; 8 bases match TRBD1. This CDR3 is built from 15 residues. V gave up 5 bases and J gave up 4 bases; unmatched junction bases: 6. The CDR3 is CASSPQGAITGELFF. The CDR3 DNA reads as TGTGCCAGCAGTCCTCAGGGGGCGATCACCGGGGAGCTGTTTTTT.

This clonotype was found many times. The DNA of the CDR3 is TGTGCCAGCAGCCGAACCAGACTAGCCAAAAACATTCAGTACTTC. Protein product: CASSRTRLAKNIQYF. The rearrangement joins TRBV14 to TRBJ2-4; D remains unclear. The CDR3 has 15 amino acids. Germline V gives CDR1 SGHDN, CDR2 FVKESK. V was clipped by 4 bases and J by 0 bases, with 10 bases between them.

This clonotype came up many times. This rearrangement joins TRBV14 to TRBJ2-1; D is ambiguous. This CDR3 contains 13 residues. V shed 4 bases and J shed 8 bases, with 12 bases lying between them. The germline V gene encodes CDR1 SGHDN and CDR2 FVKESK. The CDR3 DNA reads TGTGCCAGCAGCCGCCACCTAGTAGATGAGCAGTTCTTC. Protein: CASSRHLVDEQFF.

On this clonotype itself: A single base separates this from a much larger clone, so it may be a read error. This chain uses TRBV10-3 with TRBJ2-3; 7 bases map to TRBD2. The CDR3 runs to 18 residues. Germline V lookup: CDR1 ENHRY, CDR2 SYGVKD. Trimming took 0 bases from V and 5 from J; bases not matched to a gene: 14. CDR3 loop: CAISESKNGSGNRDTQYF. The CDR3 DNA is TGTGCCATCAGTGAGTCGAAAAATGGAAGCGGGAATAGAGATACGCAGTATTTT.

This clonotype was seen many times. The chain links TRBV13 to TRBJ2-1, with 9 bases matching TRBD2. The CDR3 loop spans 15 amino acids. Trimming at V came to 5 bases and at J to 8 bases, leaving 10 bases not matched to a gene. The germline V gene has CDR1 PRHDT and CDR2 FYEKMQ (reference sequence). The CDR3 spells CASSLAGGLVDEQFF. In DNA form, the CDR3 reads TGTGCCAGCAGCCTGGCGGGGGGGCTAGTCGATGAGCAGTTCTTC.

This clonotype has at least ten counts. The chain combines TRBV12-3 or TRBV12-4 with TRBJ1-5; a weak D match, TRBD1 (5 bases). V lost 3 bases and J 7 bases, leaving 13 bases between the germline ends. This CDR3 has 14 residues. The CDR3 region is CASSLTGGEQPQHF. DNA for the CDR3: TGTGCCAGCAGTTTGACGGGGGGAGAACAGCCCCAGCATTTT.

This clonotype was seen at least ten times. The chain is built from TRBV7-8 and TRBJ2-1, with TRBD2 matching over 13 bases. V gave up 4 bases and J gave up 5 bases; unmatched junction bases: 2. CDR1 is SGHVS, CDR2 FQNEAQ, per germline. This CDR3 comprises 15 residues. CDR3: CASSSGTSGDNEQFF. The CDR3 nucleotides are TGTGCCAGCAGCTCCGGGACTAGCGGGGACAATGAGCAGTTCTTC.

This clonotype was seen many times. The rearrangement uses TRBV2 and TRBJ1-5; D not resolved. CDR1 and CDR2 from the germline V gene are SNHLY and FYNNEI. This CDR3 is 15 amino acids long. The ends were cut back, 6 bases at V and 1 base at J, with 13 bases in the middle. This CDR3 reads CASREIVGSNQPQHF. In DNA, the CDR3 is TGTGCCAGCAGGGAGATTGTTGGGAGCAATCAGCCCCAGCATTTT.

This clonotype showed up many times. V usage is TRBV12-3 or TRBV12-4 and J usage is TRBJ2-5, with unresolved D. The CDR3 runs 11 residues. The germline V and J ends were trimmed by 0 bases and 8 bases, with 4 bases remaining between them. CDR3 sequence (DNA): TGTGCCAGCAGTTTAGCGGGAACCCAGTACTTC. Translating it yields CASSLAGTQYF.

This chain uses TRBV28 with TRBJ1-6; a possible D gene is TRBD1 (5 bases). Looked up from germline, CDR1 is MDHEN and CDR2 is SYDVKM. This CDR3 has 16 amino acids. V dropped 4 bases and J dropped 3 bases, with 13 bases sitting between them. The CDR3 nucleotides read TGTGCCAGCAGTTCGCCTCTGACAGTCTATAATTCACCCCTCCACTTT. Protein product: CASSSPLTVYNSPLHF. Full variable domain (remainder filled in from reference TRBV28 and TRBJ1-6): DVKVTQSSRYLVKRTGEKVFLECVQDMDHENMFWYRQDPGLGLRLIYFSYDVKMKEKGDIPEGYSVSREKKERFSLILESASTNQTSMYLCASSSPLTVYNSPLHFGNGTRLTVT.

This clonotype was counted a few times. This chain connects TRBV20-1 to TRBJ2-5; 8 positions match TRBD2. CDR3 length equals 14 residues. The ends lost 6 bases at V and 4 bases at J; junction bases unmatched: 10. From germline, CDR1 is DFQATT and CDR2 SNEGSKA (reference sequence). In DNA, the CDR3 is TGCAGTGCCACCCTCGGGGGGGCCGGAGAGACCCAGTACTTC. It encodes CSATLGGAGETQYF.

This clonotype appeared many times. Compared with germline, one end of the junction differs, possibly owing to a read error. The chain joins TRBV18 to TRBJ1-1; 7 positions match TRBD1. CDR3 size: 13 residues. Germline CDR1 reads KGHSH; CDR2 reads LQKENI. The CDR3 nucleotides read TGCGCCAGCAGCCCCACAGGGGACACTGAAGCTTTCTTT. Its translation is CASSPTGDTEAFF.

This clonotype was picked up many times. This rearrangement joins TRBV3-1 to TRBJ2-5, with D possibly being TRBD1 (6 bases). This CDR3 region has 14 residues. V lost 2 bases and J lost 4, with 11 bases in between. In germline, CDR1 is LGHDT, CDR2 YNNKEL (reference sequence). The CDR3 DNA is TGTGCCAGCAGCCAACGGACAGTAGGAGAGACCCAGTACTTC. It encodes CASSQRTVGETQYF.

On this clonotype: Sequence at one end of the junction differs from germline and may be a read error. V gene TRBV14 combines with J gene TRBJ2-7; D perhaps matches TRBD2 (5 bases). The CDR3 loop spans 18 amino acids. Germline V gene data show CDR1 as SGHDN and CDR2 as FVKESK. CDR3 DNA: TGTGCCAGCAGCCATAACCTTCCTAGCCTCGCTCCGTCCTCCGAGCAGTACTTC. This encodes CASSHNLPSLAPSSEQYF.

This clonotype was seen repeatedly, ten times or more. This chain connects TRBV6-1 to TRBJ2-1, with 8 nucleotides matching TRBD2. Germline V gene sequence: CDR1 MNHNS, CDR2 SASEGT. This CDR3 comprises 17 residues. Trimming cost V 6 bases and J 2 bases; bases outside gene matches: 12. The chain's CDR3 is CASSHSTGLGPYNEQFF. The DNA for the CDR3 is TGTGCCAGCAGCCACTCCACGGGACTAGGTCCCTACAATGAGCAGTTCTTC.